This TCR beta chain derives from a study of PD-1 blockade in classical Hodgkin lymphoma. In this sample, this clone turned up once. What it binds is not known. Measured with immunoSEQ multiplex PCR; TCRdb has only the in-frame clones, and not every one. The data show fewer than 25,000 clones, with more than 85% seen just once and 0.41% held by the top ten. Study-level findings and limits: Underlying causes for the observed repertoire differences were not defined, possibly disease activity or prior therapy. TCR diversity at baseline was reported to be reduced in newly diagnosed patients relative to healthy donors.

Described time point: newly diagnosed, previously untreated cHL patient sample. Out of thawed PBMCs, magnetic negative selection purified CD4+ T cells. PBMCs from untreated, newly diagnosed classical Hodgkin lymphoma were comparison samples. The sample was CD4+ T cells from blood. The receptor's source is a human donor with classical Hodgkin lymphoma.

CDR3 bases: TGTGCCAGCTCACCACCAGGGGAAGAGACCCAGTACTTC. Its protein product is CASSPPGEETQYF. V gene TRBV18 combines with J gene TRBJ2-5; tentative D call: TRBD1 (5 bases). From germline, CDR1 is KGHSH and CDR2 LQKENI. This CDR3 is built from 13 residues. With 0 bases removed from V and 3 bases from J, the gap between germline ends came to 5 bases. Complete variable domain (other parts from reference TRBV18 and TRBJ2-5): NAGVMQNPRHLVRRRGQEARLRCSPMKGHSHVYWYRQLPEEGLKFMVYLQKENIIDESGMPKERFSAEFPKEGPSILRIQQVVRGDSAAYFCASSPPGEETQYFGPGTRLLVL.